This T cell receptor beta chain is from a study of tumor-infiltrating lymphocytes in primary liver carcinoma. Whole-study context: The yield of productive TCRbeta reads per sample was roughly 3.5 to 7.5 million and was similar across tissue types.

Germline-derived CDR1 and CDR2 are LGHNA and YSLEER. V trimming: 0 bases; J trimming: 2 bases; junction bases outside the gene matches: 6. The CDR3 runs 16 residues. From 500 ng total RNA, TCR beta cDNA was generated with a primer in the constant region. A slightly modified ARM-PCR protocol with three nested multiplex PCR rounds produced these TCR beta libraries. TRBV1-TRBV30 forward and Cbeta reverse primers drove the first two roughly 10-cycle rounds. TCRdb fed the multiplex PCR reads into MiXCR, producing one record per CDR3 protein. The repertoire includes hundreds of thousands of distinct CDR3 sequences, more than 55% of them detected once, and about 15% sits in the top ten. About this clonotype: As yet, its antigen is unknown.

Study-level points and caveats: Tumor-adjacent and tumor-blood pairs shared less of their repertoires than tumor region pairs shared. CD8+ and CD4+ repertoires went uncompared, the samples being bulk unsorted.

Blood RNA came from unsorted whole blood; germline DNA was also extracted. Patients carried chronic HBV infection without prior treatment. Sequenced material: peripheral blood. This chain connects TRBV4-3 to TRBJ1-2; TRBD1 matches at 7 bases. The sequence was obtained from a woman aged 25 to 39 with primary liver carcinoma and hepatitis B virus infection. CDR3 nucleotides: TGCGCCAGCAGCCAAGAAGGGGGCAAGGGGAACTATGGCTACACCTTC. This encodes CASSQEGGKGNYGYTF.